The clone carrying this T cell receptor beta chain was picked up one time. TCRdb's table, derived via immunoSEQ multiplex PCR, lists solely in-frame clones and lacks some. The sample consists of some 270,000 clones, approximately 83% of them appearing once. CDR3 length equals 12 residues. Unmatched junction bases numbered 7, after V lost 5 bases and J lost 10 bases. Germline-derived CDR1 and CDR2 are SGHTA and FQGNSA. Recruits, aged roughly 18 to 100 years, lived in some 25 US areas. The record originates from a study of blood T cell repertoires in COVID-19. Study-level background: In each case, the material was cDNA or gDNA derived from T cells, B-cell-depleted T cells, or PBMCs.

The sequence was collected from a man in his fifties who had recovered from COVID-19. The sample taken for sequencing was PBMCs or T cells enriched from blood (not recorded which). The rearrangement joins TRBV7-2 to TRBJ1-1; 7 nucleotides agree with TRBD1. CDR3 residues: CASSPTGDRAFF. In nucleotides, the CDR3 is TGTGCCAGCAGCCCCACAGGGGATCGAGCTTTCTTT.